This is a list of T cell receptor beta chains from one sample in a study of T cell changes during pregnancy in multiple sclerosis. The data were produced by immunoSEQ multiplex PCR, yet TCRdb's version contains in-frame clones alone and is incomplete. The profile shows approximately 100,000 clones, roughly 90% of them singletons. The sample was peripheral blood, taken after pregnancy. These receptors came from a female donor with multiple sclerosis, enrolled in a pregnancy study. CDR3s include the opening cysteine and the closing phenylalanine or tryptophan. A D gene is named only where the DNA matches it firmly. The listing skips clone size in some rows; elsewhere it reads once, few, many or a size class.

v_call: TRBV18
d_call: .
j_call: TRBJ2-2
clone_size: .
cdr3_length: 16
cdr3_nt: TGTGCCAGCTCACCTATAGCACAGGGCAACACCGGGGAGCTGTTTTTT
cdr3_aa: CASSPIAQGNTGELFF

v_call: TRBV10-3
d_call: TRBD2
j_call: TRBJ2-3
clone_size: .
cdr3_length: 15
cdr3_nt: TGTGCCATCTCCCTAGCGGGGGGCTCTTCGGATACGCAGTATTTT
cdr3_aa: CAISLAGGSSDTQYF

v_call: TRBV6-5
d_call: TRBD1
j_call: TRBJ2-1
clone_size: .
cdr3_length: 16
cdr3_nt: TGTGCCAGCAGTTCGCGGACAGGGAGCTCCTACAATGAGCAGTTCTTC
cdr3_aa: CASSSRTGSSYNEQFF

v_call: TRBV27
d_call: TRBD1
j_call: TRBJ2-4
clone_size: .
cdr3_length: 18
cdr3_nt: TGTGCCAGCAGTCCCTGGACAGGCCCCTCAGAGGGCCAAAACATTCAGTACTTC
cdr3_aa: CASSPWTGPSEGQNIQYF

v_call: TRBV6-5
d_call: TRBD2
j_call: TRBJ2-3
clone_size: .
cdr3_length: 16
cdr3_nt: TGTGCCAGCAGTTACACGGGGACTAGGGGAATAGATACGCAGTATTTT
cdr3_aa: CASSYTGTRGIDTQYF

v_call: TRBV7-8
d_call: TRBD2
j_call: TRBJ2-1
clone_size: .
cdr3_length: 14
cdr3_nt: TGTGCCAGCAGCGTAGCGGGGGGGAGGAATGAGCAGTTCTTC
cdr3_aa: CASSVAGGRNEQFF

v_call: TRBV5-4
d_call: TRBD1
j_call: TRBJ2-7
clone_size: .
cdr3_length: 14
cdr3_nt: TGTGCCAGCAGCTTAGACAGGGGAACCTACGAGCAGTACTTC
cdr3_aa: CASSLDRGTYEQYF

v_call: TRBV4-1
d_call: .
j_call: TRBJ1-5
clone_size: .
cdr3_length: 17
cdr3_nt: TGCGCCAGCAGCCCCCTAGGAGGGGCAGATAGCAATCAGCCCCAGCATTTT
cdr3_aa: CASSPLGGADSNQPQHF

v_call: TRBV7-9
d_call: .
j_call: TRBJ1-1
clone_size: once
cdr3_length: 15
cdr3_nt: TGTGCCAGCAGCTTAGCGCAGGCAGAAAACACTGAAGCTTTCTTT
cdr3_aa: CASSLAQAENTEAFF

v_call: TRBV29-1
d_call: TRBD1
j_call: TRBJ2-2
clone_size: .
cdr3_length: 16
cdr3_nt: TGCAGCGTTGAAGTGTTACAGGGGGTCTACGCCGGGGAGCTGTTTTTT
cdr3_aa: CSVEVLQGVYAGELFF

v_call: TRBV6-5
d_call: TRBD1
j_call: TRBJ2-7
clone_size: .
cdr3_length: 15
cdr3_nt: TGTGCCAGCAGTCACCACGGGACAGGGGCGGGGGAGCAGTACTTC
cdr3_aa: CASSHHGTGAGEQYF

v_call: TRBV6-5
d_call: .
j_call: TRBJ1-6
clone_size: few
cdr3_length: 15
cdr3_nt: TGTGCCAGCAGTTTCGGGAGCTCCTATAATTCACCCCTCCACTTT
cdr3_aa: CASSFGSSYNSPLHF

v_call: TRBV9
d_call: .
j_call: TRBJ2-1
clone_size: .
cdr3_length: 15
cdr3_nt: TGTGCCAGCAGCCCCCGCGCGGAGCAGTTTGGTGAGCAGTTCTTC
cdr3_aa: CASSPRAEQFGEQFF

v_call: TRBV9
d_call: .
j_call: TRBJ2-2
clone_size: .
cdr3_length: 11
cdr3_nt: TGTGCCAGCAGCGGAGCCGGGGAGCTGTTTTTT
cdr3_aa: CASSGAGELFF

v_call: TRBV28
d_call: .
j_call: TRBJ1-2
clone_size: .
cdr3_length: 14
cdr3_nt: TGTGCCAGCAGTTTTCTGGAGCCTAACTATGGCTACACCTTC
cdr3_aa: CASSFLEPNYGYTF

v_call: TRBV5-6
d_call: TRBD2
j_call: TRBJ2-7
clone_size: once
cdr3_length: 16
cdr3_nt: TGTGCCAGCAGCTGGACTAGCGGGCGCCGGCACTACGAGCAGTACTTC
cdr3_aa: CASSWTSGRRHYEQYF

v_call: TRBV5-6
d_call: TRBD2
j_call: TRBJ2-7
clone_size: .
cdr3_length: 14
cdr3_nt: TGTGCCAGCAGCTTGACGGGGGGTCAAAACGAGCAGTACTTC
cdr3_aa: CASSLTGGQNEQYF

v_call: TRBV5-1
d_call: TRBD1
j_call: TRBJ2-3
clone_size: .
cdr3_length: 14
cdr3_nt: TGCGCCAGCAGCTCTAGGACAGGGGCGGATACGCAGTATTTT
cdr3_aa: CASSSRTGADTQYF

v_call: TRBV6-6
d_call: .
j_call: TRBJ1-6
clone_size: .
cdr3_length: 16
cdr3_nt: TGTGCCAGCTTGACCTGGGCGGGGGGCTATAATTCACCCCTCCACTTT
cdr3_aa: CASLTWAGGYNSPLHF

v_call: TRBV21-1
d_call: .
j_call: TRBJ2-7
clone_size: once
cdr3_length: 12
cdr3_nt: TGTGCCAGCAGCTACGACTCATACGAGCAGTACTTC
cdr3_aa: CASSYDSYEQYF

v_call: TRBV6-8
d_call: .
j_call: TRBJ1-2
clone_size: few
cdr3_length: 14
cdr3_nt: TGTGCCAGCAGTTTAGCGCAGGGGCAGTGGAGCTACACCTTC
cdr3_aa: CASSLAQGQWSYTF

v_call: TRBV18
d_call: .
j_call: TRBJ1-2
clone_size: .
cdr3_length: 14
cdr3_nt: TGTGCCAGCTCACCATTTCTGGGAGCTAGGGGCTACACCTTC
cdr3_aa: CASSPFLGARGYTF

v_call: TRBV29-1
d_call: TRBD1
j_call: TRBJ2-7
clone_size: .
cdr3_length: 14
cdr3_nt: TGCAGCGTCCTATGGGGGACAGGGAATGACGAGCAGTACTTC
cdr3_aa: CSVLWGTGNDEQYF

v_call: TRBV21-1
d_call: .
j_call: TRBJ1-6
clone_size: .
cdr3_length: 18
cdr3_nt: TGTGCCAGCAGGGGACAGGGGGCCTCCCAGGTCTTGAATTCACCCCTCCACTTT
cdr3_aa: CASRGQGASQVLNSPLHF

v_call: TRBV2
d_call: .
j_call: TRBJ2-7
clone_size: .
cdr3_length: 15
cdr3_nt: TGTGCCAGCAGTCCGCCTTCAGGGTTCTCCTACGAGCAGTACTTC
cdr3_aa: CASSPPSGFSYEQYF

v_call: TRBV27
d_call: TRBD1
j_call: TRBJ1-1
clone_size: .
cdr3_length: 12
cdr3_nt: TGTGCCAGCAGTCCTCAACAGGGGTTTGCTTTCTTT
cdr3_aa: CASSPQQGFAFF

v_call: TRBV2
d_call: .
j_call: TRBJ1-5
clone_size: few
cdr3_length: 14
cdr3_nt: TGTGCCAGTCGCCCCGACAGTAGCAATCAGCCCCAGCATTTT
cdr3_aa: CASRPDSSNQPQHF

v_call: TRBV18
d_call: TRBD1
j_call: TRBJ2-2
clone_size: .
cdr3_length: 16
cdr3_nt: TGTGCCAGCTCATCATTCGCGACAGGGGGACCCGGGGAGCTGTTTTTT
cdr3_aa: CASSSFATGGPGELFF

v_call: TRBV6-1
d_call: .
j_call: TRBJ1-1
clone_size: .
cdr3_length: 11
cdr3_nt: TGTGCCAGCAAGAGGAACACTGAAGCTTTCTTT
cdr3_aa: CASKRNTEAFF

v_call: TRBV12-5
d_call: .
j_call: TRBJ2-5
clone_size: once
cdr3_length: 13
cdr3_nt: TGTGCTAGTGGCCAGGGGCAGGGCCAGACCCAGTACTTC
cdr3_aa: CASGQGQGQTQYF

v_call: TRBV7-2
d_call: .
j_call: TRBJ2-3
clone_size: .
cdr3_length: 15
cdr3_nt: TGTGCCAGCAGCTTATTGCGGGTGATCACAGATACGCAGTATTTT
cdr3_aa: CASSLLRVITDTQYF

v_call: TRBV28
d_call: TRBD2
j_call: TRBJ2-3
clone_size: .
cdr3_length: 15
cdr3_nt: TGTGCCAGCAGTTTGTCCCAGCGGGGGCGAGATACGCAGTATTTT
cdr3_aa: CASSLSQRGRDTQYF

v_call: TRBV7-9
d_call: TRBD2
j_call: TRBJ2-3
clone_size: .
cdr3_length: 17
cdr3_nt: TGTGCCCTCAGCTTAGGTCTGCCTAGCGGGGAGACAGATACGCAGTATTTT
cdr3_aa: CALSLGLPSGETDTQYF

v_call: TRBV19
d_call: TRBD1
j_call: TRBJ2-1
clone_size: .
cdr3_length: 13
cdr3_nt: TGTGCCAGTAGTATAGCGATACAGGGGCCTGAGTTCTTC
cdr3_aa: CASSIAIQGPEFF

v_call: TRBV30
d_call: .
j_call: TRBJ1-4
clone_size: .
cdr3_length: 14
cdr3_nt: TGTGCCTGGAGTGTACCACCGGGAAATGAAAAACTGTTTTTT
cdr3_aa: CAWSVPPGNEKLFF

v_call: TRBV6-1
d_call: .
j_call: TRBJ2-7
clone_size: .
cdr3_length: 14
cdr3_nt: TGTGCCAGCAGTGAAGCAGCAGACAGGTCGCAGGAGGACTTC
cdr3_aa: CASSEAADRSQEDF

v_call: TRBV5-4
d_call: TRBD2
j_call: TRBJ2-1
clone_size: .
cdr3_length: 16
cdr3_nt: TGTGCCAGCAGCTTGGCTGGGCGGGGGGGCCTGGATGAGCAGTTCTTC
cdr3_aa: CASSLAGRGGLDEQFF

v_call: TRBV6-1
d_call: TRBD1
j_call: TRBJ1-2
clone_size: .
cdr3_length: 14
cdr3_nt: TGTGCCAGCACCCGAGGACAGGGAAACTATGGCTACACCTTC
cdr3_aa: CASTRGQGNYGYTF

v_call: TRBV11-3
d_call: .
j_call: TRBJ2-7
clone_size: .
cdr3_length: 14
cdr3_nt: TGTGCCAGCAGCTTAAGCGCTAGCTCCTACGAGCAGTACTTC
cdr3_aa: CASSLSASSYEQYF

v_call: TRBV7-9
d_call: .
j_call: TRBJ1-1
clone_size: .
cdr3_length: 12
cdr3_nt: TGTGCCAGCAGCTTAGGAGACAGGGAAGCTTTCTTT
cdr3_aa: CASSLGDREAFF

v_call: TRBV5-1
d_call: .
j_call: TRBJ2-7
clone_size: .
cdr3_length: 15
cdr3_nt: TGCGCCAGCAGCCCGGGACTTTCGAAGTCCTACGAGCAGTACTTC
cdr3_aa: CASSPGLSKSYEQYF

v_call: TRBV19
d_call: TRBD1
j_call: TRBJ2-7
clone_size: .
cdr3_length: 16
cdr3_nt: TGTGCCAGTAGTATCCCCCTCGGACAGGGGGGAGGCGAGCAGTACTTC
cdr3_aa: CASSIPLGQGGGEQYF

v_call: TRBV19
d_call: .
j_call: TRBJ2-5
clone_size: .
cdr3_length: 14
cdr3_nt: TGTGCCAGTAGTATATCCGGGACTGGAGAGACCCAGTACTTC
cdr3_aa: CASSISGTGETQYF

v_call: TRBV5-4
d_call: TRBD2
j_call: TRBJ2-3
clone_size: once
cdr3_length: 17
cdr3_nt: TGTGCCAGCAGCGAGGGACTAGCGGGGGGGCGGACAGATACGCAGTATTTT
cdr3_aa: CASSEGLAGGRTDTQYF

v_call: TRBV7-9
d_call: TRBD2
j_call: TRBJ2-5
clone_size: .
cdr3_length: 17
cdr3_nt: TGTGCCAGCAGCCCTGGGACTAGCGGGGGGACCCGGGAGACCCAGTACTTC
cdr3_aa: CASSPGTSGGTRETQYF

v_call: TRBV16
d_call: .
j_call: TRBJ1-5
clone_size: .
cdr3_length: 12
cdr3_nt: TGTGCCAGCAGCCAAGGAGGGCGGCCCCAGCATTTT
cdr3_aa: CASSQGGRPQHF

v_call: TRBV7-6
d_call: .
j_call: TRBJ2-3
clone_size: .
cdr3_length: 13
cdr3_nt: TGTGCCAGCAGCTTAGGGGAGACAGATACGCAGTATTTT
cdr3_aa: CASSLGETDTQYF

v_call: TRBV5-6
d_call: .
j_call: TRBJ1-3
clone_size: .
cdr3_length: 15
cdr3_nt: TGTGCCAGCAGTTGGGGGCAGGGTATTACAAACACCATATATTTT
cdr3_aa: CASSWGQGITNTIYF

v_call: TRBV7-9
d_call: .
j_call: TRBJ2-1
clone_size: .
cdr3_length: 12
cdr3_nt: TGTGCCAGCAGAGAGAGCGGCAATGAGCAGTTCTTC
cdr3_aa: CASRESGNEQFF

v_call: TRBV6-5
d_call: TRBD1
j_call: TRBJ2-7
clone_size: .
cdr3_length: 13
cdr3_nt: TGTGCCAGCAGAAGGGGGCAATTCTACGAGCAGTACTTC
cdr3_aa: CASRRGQFYEQYF

v_call: TRBV7-6
d_call: TRBD1
j_call: TRBJ2-7
clone_size: .
cdr3_length: 14
cdr3_nt: TGTGCCAGCAGCTTAGTCGCAGGGGGCGACGAGCAGTACTTC
cdr3_aa: CASSLVAGGDEQYF

v_call: TRBV5-1
d_call: TRBD2
j_call: TRBJ2-1
clone_size: once
cdr3_length: 15
cdr3_nt: TGCGCCAGCAGCTTAGGACTAGCGGGGAACAATGAGCAGTTCTTC
cdr3_aa: CASSLGLAGNNEQFF

v_call: TRBV29-1
d_call: TRBD1
j_call: TRBJ1-1
clone_size: .
cdr3_length: 18
cdr3_nt: TGCAGCGTTGCTGTCGGGACAGGGTTCTTGGACTGGAACACTGAAGCTTTCTTT
cdr3_aa: CSVAVGTGFLDWNTEAFF

v_call: TRBV7-8
d_call: .
j_call: TRBJ1-5
clone_size: .
cdr3_length: 12
cdr3_nt: TGTGCCAGCAGCCAAGGCCGAGGCCCCCAGCATTTT
cdr3_aa: CASSQGRGPQHF

v_call: TRBV5-4
d_call: .
j_call: TRBJ2-5
clone_size: .
cdr3_length: 12
cdr3_nt: TGTGCCAGCAGCTTGGACGGAGAGACCCAGTACTTC
cdr3_aa: CASSLDGETQYF

v_call: TRBV9
d_call: .
j_call: TRBJ2-7
clone_size: once
cdr3_length: 14
cdr3_nt: TGTGCCAGCAGCGTAGATGGGGGCCCCTACGAGCAGTACTTC
cdr3_aa: CASSVDGGPYEQYF

v_call: TRBV7-9
d_call: .
j_call: TRBJ1-4
clone_size: .
cdr3_length: 15
cdr3_nt: TGTGCCAGCAGCCCATACAGAAGCTCGAATGAAAAACTGTTTTTT
cdr3_aa: CASSPYRSSNEKLFF